This T cell receptor (beta chain) was captured by sequencing in a study of CD8+ T cells in alopecia areata. Study overall: Severity in treated patients was scored by percentage of scalp area affected.

In this sample, this clone turned up once. The authors extracted RNA and reverse transcribed it into cDNA as the sequencing template. The assay was immunoSEQ multiplex PCR, and TCRdb's table has in-frame clones only and misses some. This table holds approximately 160,000 clones, around three fifths found once. Treatment indicated: oral pan-JAK inhibitor, 5-10 mg twice daily. The investigators collected lesional scalp punch biopsies and peripheral blood from alopecia areata patients. PBMCs yielded sorted CD4+ and CD8+ T cells. This specimen consisted of CD4+ T cells sorted from blood, obtained at week 24, from a patient treated with tofacitinib. The sequence was obtained from a human donor with alopecia areata.

CDR3 protein: CATTEGTPGTGELFF. CDR3 coding DNA: TGTGCCACCACGGAGGGTACCCCGGGAACCGGGGAGCTGTTTTTT. The rearrangement links TRBV2 to TRBJ2-2; D may be TRBD2 (6 bases). The CDR3 consists of 15 residues. Germline-derived CDR1 and CDR2 are SNHLY and FYNNEI. The ends were cut back, 10 bases at V and 5 bases at J, with 20 bases in the middle.